This TCR beta chain comes out of a study of identical twins. The CDR3 runs to 15 residues. The germline gives CDR1 LNHDA, CDR2 SQIVND (reference sequence). V dropped 5 bases and J dropped 0 bases, with 11 bases sitting between them. In its sample, this clonotype was seen many times. Template switching introduced a universal primer site, and the cDNA bore unique molecular identifiers. TCRdb redid the calling of the 5' RACE reads with MiXCR, one entry per CDR3 protein. The sample holds over 250,000 distinct CDR3 sequences; 7.5% to 9.5% are singletons and the top ten take around 7.1%. These same data were also listed under a study on yellow fever vaccine responses in identical twins.

The rearrangement uses TRBV19 and TRBJ1-5, with a possible D match to TRBD1 (6 bases). The sequencing sample was made of CD8+ T cells sorted from blood. The TCR was taken from a woman between 18 and 29 years old in good health. CDR3 sequence: CASSLDSYSNQPQHF. CDR3 sequence (DNA): TGTGCCAGTAGTTTGGACAGTTATAGCAATCAGCCCCAGCATTTT.